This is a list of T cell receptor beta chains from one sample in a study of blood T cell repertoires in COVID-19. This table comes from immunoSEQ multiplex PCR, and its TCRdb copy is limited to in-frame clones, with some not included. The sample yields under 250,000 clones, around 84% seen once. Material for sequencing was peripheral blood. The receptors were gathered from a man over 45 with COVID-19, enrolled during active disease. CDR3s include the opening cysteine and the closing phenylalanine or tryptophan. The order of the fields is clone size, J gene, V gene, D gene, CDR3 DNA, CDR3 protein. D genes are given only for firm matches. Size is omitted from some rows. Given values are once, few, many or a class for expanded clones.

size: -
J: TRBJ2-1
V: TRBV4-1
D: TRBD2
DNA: TGCGCCAGCAGCCAATTCAGGTCTAGCGGGGGGGAGGGCAATGAGCAGTTCTTC
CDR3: CASSQFRSSGGEGNEQFF

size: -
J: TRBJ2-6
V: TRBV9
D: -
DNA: TGTGCCAGCAGCGCCGGCACAGGGTCTGGGGCCAACGTCCTGACTTTC
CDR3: CASSAGTGSGANVLTF

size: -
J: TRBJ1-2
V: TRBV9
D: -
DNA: TGTGCCAGCAGCGTGACGGGCTATGGCTACACCTTC
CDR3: CASSVTGYGYTF

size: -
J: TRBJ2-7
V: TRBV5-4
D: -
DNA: TGTGCCAGCAGCTTGGGGCTAGCGAACTACGAGCAGTACTTC
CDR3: CASSLGLANYEQYF

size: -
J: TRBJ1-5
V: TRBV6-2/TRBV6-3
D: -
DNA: TGTGCCAGCAGCTCAACAGTAATCCAGCCCCAGCATTTT
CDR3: CASSSTVIQPQHF

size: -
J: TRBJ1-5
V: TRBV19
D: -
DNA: TGTGCCAGTAGTCCCCGTTTTGTTCCGCCCCAGCATTTT
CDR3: CASSPRFVPPQHF

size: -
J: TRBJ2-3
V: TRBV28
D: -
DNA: TGTGCCAGCAGTTTACCCCTCTCGACTAGCACAGATACGCAGTATTTT
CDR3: CASSLPLSTSTDTQYF

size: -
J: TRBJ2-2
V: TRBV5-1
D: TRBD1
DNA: TGCGCCAGCAGCTTGGACAGGGGAGCCGGGGAGCTGTTTTTT
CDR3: CASSLDRGAGELFF

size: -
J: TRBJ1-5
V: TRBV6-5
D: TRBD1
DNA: TGTGCCAGCAGCTCGACAGGGAACAATCAGCCCCAGCATTTT
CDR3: CASSSTGNNQPQHF

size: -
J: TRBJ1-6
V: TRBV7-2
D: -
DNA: TGTGCCAGCAGCTACCTCGGGGTCGGAAATTCACCCCTCCACTTT
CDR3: CASSYLGVGNSPLHF

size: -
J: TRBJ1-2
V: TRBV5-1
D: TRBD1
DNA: TGCGCCAGCAGCACGGGGACAGGAGATGGCTACACCTTC
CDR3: CASSTGTGDGYTF

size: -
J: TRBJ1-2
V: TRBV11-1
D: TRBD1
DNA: TGTGCCAGCAGCTCCCGGACAGGGCAGCATGGCTACACCTTC
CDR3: CASSSRTGQHGYTF

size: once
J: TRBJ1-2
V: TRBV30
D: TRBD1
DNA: TGTGCCTGGAGTCCAACAGGGGTCGGGGGCTACACCTTC
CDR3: CAWSPTGVGGYTF

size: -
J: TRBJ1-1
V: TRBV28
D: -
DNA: TGTGCCAGCAGTACCCCGTCCCGTACTAACACTGAAGCTTTCTTT
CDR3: CASSTPSRTNTEAFF

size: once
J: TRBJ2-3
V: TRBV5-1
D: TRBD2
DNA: TGCGCCAGCGGCCCGGGGGGAAGCACAGATACGCAGTATTTT
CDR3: CASGPGGSTDTQYF

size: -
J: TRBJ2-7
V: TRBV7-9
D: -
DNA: TGTGCCAGCAGCTTAGGACAGAGCGAGCAGTACTTC
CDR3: CASSLGQSEQYF

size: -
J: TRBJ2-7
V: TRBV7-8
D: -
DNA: TGTGCCAGCAGCTTAAGGCAGGGCGACTACGAGCAGTACTTC
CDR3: CASSLRQGDYEQYF

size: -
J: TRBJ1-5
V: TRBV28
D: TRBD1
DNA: TGTGCCAGCAGGGACGGACAGGGGTATAGCAATCAGCCCCAGCATTTT
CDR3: CASRDGQGYSNQPQHF

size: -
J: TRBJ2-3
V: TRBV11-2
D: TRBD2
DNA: TGTGCCAGCAGCCCCCCGGGACTAGCGGGAGGTTCGGATACGCAGTATTTT
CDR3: CASSPPGLAGGSDTQYF

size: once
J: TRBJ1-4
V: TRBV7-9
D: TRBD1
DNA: TGTGCCAGCAGCATGGGACAGGGGAATAATGAAAAACTGTTTTTT
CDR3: CASSMGQGNNEKLFF

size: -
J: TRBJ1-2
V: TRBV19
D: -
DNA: TGTGCCAGTAGTCTCCGCAGGGATCGGGACTATGGCTACACCTTC
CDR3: CASSLRRDRDYGYTF

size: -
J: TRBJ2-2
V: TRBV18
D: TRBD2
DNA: TGTGCCAGCTCACCGCTCCCTCCTAGCGGGGCTAACACCGGGGAGCTGTTTTTT
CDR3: CASSPLPPSGANTGELFF

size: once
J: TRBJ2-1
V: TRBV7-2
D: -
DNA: TGTGCCAGCAGCTTACTGGCGGGCAATGAGCAGTTCTTC
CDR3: CASSLLAGNEQFF

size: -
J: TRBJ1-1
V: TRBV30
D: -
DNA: TGTGCCTGGAGTGTACCCAGGGCGTGGACTGAAGCTTTCTTT
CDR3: CAWSVPRAWTEAFF

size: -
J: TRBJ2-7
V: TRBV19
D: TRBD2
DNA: TGTGCCAGTAACCCGGGAGGGTCCCACGAGCAGTACTTC
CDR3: CASNPGGSHEQYF

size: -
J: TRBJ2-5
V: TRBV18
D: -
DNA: TGTGCCAGCTCACCAGAGGGAGGGGGCCAAGAGACCCAGTACTTC
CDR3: CASSPEGGGQETQYF

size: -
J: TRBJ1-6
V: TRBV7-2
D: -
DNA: TGTGCCAGCAGCTTAAGTCTCGGGAATTCACCCCTCCACTTT
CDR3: CASSLSLGNSPLHF

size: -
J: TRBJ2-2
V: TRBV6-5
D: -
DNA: TGTGCCAGCAGGGCCCCGAACACCGGGGAGCTGTTTTTT
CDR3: CASRAPNTGELFF

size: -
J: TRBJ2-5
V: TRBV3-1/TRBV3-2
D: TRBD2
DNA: TGTGCCAGCAGCCAACAAGCGGGGGCGGTACAAGAGACCCAGTACTTC
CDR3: CASSQQAGAVQETQYF

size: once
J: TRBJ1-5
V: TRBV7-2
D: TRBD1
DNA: TGTGCCAGCAGCTCGGGACAGGGAGATCAGCCCCAGCATTTT
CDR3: CASSSGQGDQPQHF

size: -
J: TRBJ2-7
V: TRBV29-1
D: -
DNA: TGCAGCGTTGTGGCGGGACAGCTCTCCTACGAGCAGTACTTC
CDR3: CSVVAGQLSYEQYF

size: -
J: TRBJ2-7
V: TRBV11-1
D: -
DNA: TGTGCCAGCAGCTTGGACAGATACGAGCAGTACTTC
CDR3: CASSLDRYEQYF

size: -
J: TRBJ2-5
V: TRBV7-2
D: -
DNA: TGTGCCAGCAGCTTGAATACAGGGTCGTGGGAGACCCAGTACTTC
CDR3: CASSLNTGSWETQYF

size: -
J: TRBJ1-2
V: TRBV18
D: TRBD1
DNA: TGTGCCAGCTCTTCAGGGGGAACTAACTATGGCTACACCTTC
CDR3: CASSSGGTNYGYTF

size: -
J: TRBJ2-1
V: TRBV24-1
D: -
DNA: TGTGCCACCAGTGCCCATGAGGGGGGGCGTTACAATGAGCAGTTCTTC
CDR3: CATSAHEGGRYNEQFF

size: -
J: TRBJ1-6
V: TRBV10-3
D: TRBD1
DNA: TGTGCCATCAGCCGGGACAGGGGTAATTCACCCCTCCACTTT
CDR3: CAISRDRGNSPLHF